These 22 T cell receptor beta chains originate from one sample sequenced in a study of CD8+CD57+ T cells in acquired aplastic anemia. By flow cytometry, patients selected for sequencing had shown an expansion of CD8+CD57+ cells. Both TCR beta VDJ combination and CDR3 sequence profiling were carried out. Genomic DNA was the template for this profiling. TCRdb processed the reads anew with MiXCR; each CDR3 protein has one entry. The sample includes 150,000 or so distinct CDR3 sequences, less than 60% seen only once; the top ten take 1.1%. The specimen was sorted CD4+, CD8+, or CD8+CD57+ T cells (not recorded which) from PBMCs. These receptors were obtained from a human donor with aplastic anemia.

Remarks on this clonotype: The DNA is left out, because the CDR3 cannot be placed on it with certainty; the CDR3 is given as TCRdb lists it. The chain combines TRBV5-1 with TRBJ2-1; the D segment call TRBD1 is taken from the table without a DNA check. Germline CDR1 and CDR2: SGHRS and YFSETQ. The CDR3 is 16 residues long, ends included. CDR3 in amino acids: CASSLDGTGLWLHLRF.

The chain employs TRBV12-3 or TRBV12-4 and TRBJ2-7; possibly TRBD1 for D (6 bases). Trimming cost V 6 bases and J 3 bases, with 15 bases left between them. The CDR3 runs 14 residues. In DNA form, the CDR3 reads TGTGCCAGCAGGCCACAGGGCCACGGCTACGAGCAGTACTTC. Translation gives CASRPQGHGYEQYF.

In its sample, this clonotype was seen once. The chain employs TRBV29-1 and TRBJ2-7, with TRBD2 matching over 10 bases. The ends lost 4 bases at V and 5 bases at J; junction bases unmatched: 5. This CDR3 comprises 13 residues. CDR1 SQVTM and CDR2 ANQGSEA come from the germline V gene. CDR3 sequence (DNA): TGCAGCGTTGGGGGACTAGCGAGGGACGAGCAGTACTTC. This codes for CSVGGLARDEQYF.

This chain uses TRBV18 with TRBJ2-5; TRBD2 matches 9 bases. The germline CDR1 and CDR2 sequences are KGHSH and LQKENI. V was clipped by 1 base and J by 4 bases; unmatched bases: 4. The CDR3 is 15 amino acids. This CDR3 reads CASSPLPAGGETQYF. CDR3 DNA sequence: TGTGCCAGCTCACCACTCCCAGCGGGGGGAGAGACCCAGTACTTC.

In its sample, this clonotype was seen many times. The V gene is TRBV7-8, the J gene TRBJ1-2, with D possibly being TRBD1 (5 bases). V dropped 4 bases and J dropped 8 bases, with 20 bases sitting between them. This CDR3 is 15 amino acids long. Per the germline V gene, CDR1 is SGHVS and CDR2 is FQNEAQ. DNA of the CDR3: TGTGCCAGCAGCTCCACCCCGGAGGGACCCCCCGGCTACACCTTC. It translates to CASSSTPEGPPGYTF.

Comment on this clonotype: Germline is not matched at one junction end, which may reflect a read error. This chain links TRBV25-1 with TRBJ2-5; D is perhaps TRBD1 (6 bases). This CDR3 spans 16 amino acids. Germline assignment: CDR1 MGHDK and CDR2 SYGVNS. The CDR3 DNA reads TGTGCCAGCAGTGAATCTTGGGGCAGGGGTGTCAAGACCCGGTACTTC. Translation gives CASSESWGRGVKTRYF.

This clonotype has a count of ten or more. This rearrangement joins TRBV5-1 to TRBJ2-2, with 10 bases that match TRBD2. The CDR3 has 15 residues. J gave up 0 bases and V 5 bases, and 1 base lay outside the gene matches. Per germline, CDR1 SGHRS and CDR2 YFSETQ. The CDR3 sequence: CASSTSGTNTGELFF. CDR3 coding DNA: TGCGCCAGCAGTACTAGCGGGACGAACACCGGGGAGCTGTTTTTT.

The rearrangement joins TRBV3-1 to TRBJ2-3, with unresolved D. The V gene lost 1 base and the J gene lost 8 bases, with 16 bases spanning the gap. Per the germline V gene, CDR1 is LGHDT and CDR2 is YNNKEL (reference sequence). This CDR3 is 15 amino acids long. The chain's CDR3 is CASSQVQTRSATQYF. The DNA for the CDR3 is TGTGCCAGCAGCCAAGTGCAGACTCGGTCCGCTACGCAGTATTTT.

The J gene is TRBJ1-4, the V gene TRBV25-1; 10 bases are shared with TRBD1. V lost 3 bases, J lost 6 bases, and 4 bases stayed unmatched. This CDR3 is built from 15 residues. From germline, CDR1 is MGHDK and CDR2 SYGVNS. The CDR3 spells CASSDPGTGDEKLFF. CDR3 nucleotides: TGTGCCAGCAGTGACCCCGGGACAGGGGATGAAAAACTGTTTTTT.

The rearrangement joins TRBV18 to TRBJ2-1; no firm D call. The V end was cut by 2 bases, the J end by 5 bases, with 1 base between. The CDR3 totals 11 residues. The germline CDR1 and CDR2 sequences are KGHSH and LQKENI. The CDR3 here is CASSPDNEQFF. Here the CDR3 DNA reads TGTGCCAGCTCACCAGACAATGAGCAGTTCTTC.

The chain carries TRBV11-3 and TRBJ2-1; the D is unclear. Germline CDR1 SGHNT, CDR2 YENEEA. The V end lost 4 bases, the J end lost 3 bases, and 7 bases lay between the germline ends. The CDR3 spans 13 residues. CDR3 amino acids: CASSSDGYNEQFF. The CDR3 DNA follows: TGTGCCAGCAGCTCAGATGGCTACAATGAGCAGTTCTTC.

On this clonotype: A much larger clone sits a single nucleotide away, making a read error possible. This chain links TRBV5-5 with TRBJ1-5; maybe TRBD1 (6 bases). Germline loops: CDR1 SGHKS, CDR2 YYEKEE (reference sequence). The CDR3 is 16 residues long. Between the trimmed V and J ends, which lost 2 bases and 2 bases, there was a span of 14 bases. CDR3 loop: CASSFLGGACNQPQHF. CDR3 bases: TGTGCCAGCAGCTTTCTAGGGGGTGCGTGCAATCAGCCCCAGCATTTT.

This clonotype was picked up one time. This chain joins TRBV29-1 and TRBJ2-5; a weak D match, TRBD1 (5 bases). The CDR3 has 14 residues. Trimming cost V 4 bases and J 5 bases, with 17 bases left between them. Germline V gene lookup returns CDR1 SQVTM and CDR2 ANQGSEA. CDR3 loop: CSVASWGLSETQYF. The CDR3 coding sequence is TGCAGCGTTGCATCCTGGGGCTTATCGGAGACCCAGTACTTC. Based on the CDR3 plus reference TRBV29-1 and TRBJ2-5, the full variable domain is SAVISQKPSRDICQRGTSLTIQCQVDSQVTMMFWYRQQPGQSLTLIATANQGSEATYESGFVIDKFPISRPNLTFSTLTVSNMSPEDSSIYLCSVASWGLSETQYFGPGTRLLVL.

The V gene is TRBV7-8, the J gene TRBJ1-4; D is perhaps TRBD1 (5 bases). CDR3 length: 15 residues. Trimming left V 5 bases short and J 3 bases short, with 13 bases between. Germline V gene sequence: CDR1 SGHVS, CDR2 FQNEAQ. The chain's CDR3 is CASSHSQGANEKLFF. The CDR3 DNA is TGTGCCAGCAGCCATAGTCAGGGAGCTAATGAAAAACTGTTTTTT.

This rearrangement joins TRBV7-2 to TRBJ2-3; 8 bases are a match to TRBD1. V was clipped by 3 bases and J by 7 bases; unmatched bases: 3. In germline, CDR1 is SGHTA, CDR2 FQGNSA. This CDR3 is built from 13 residues. The CDR3, as DNA: TGTGCCAGCAGCTTGGACAGGGTAAATACGCAGTATTTT. Residues: CASSLDRVNTQYF. Using reference TRBV7-2 and TRBJ2-3 for the parts outside the CDR3, the full variable domain is GAGVSQSPSNKVTEKGKDVELRCDPISGHTALYWYRQSLGQGLEFLIYFQGNSAPDKSGLPSDRFSAERTGGSVSTLTIQRTQQEDSAVYLCASSLDRVNTQYFGPGTRLTVL.

This clonotype was seen more than once but under ten times. The J gene is TRBJ2-3, the V gene TRBV6-1; TRBD2 is a possible D gene (6 bases). Germline CDR1 MNHNS, CDR2 SASEGT. V lost 6 bases and J 4 bases, leaving 20 bases between the germline ends. The CDR3 extends over 16 amino acids. The CDR3: CASRESLALYADTQYF. The DNA for the CDR3 is TGTGCCAGCAGGGAATCACTAGCCCTTTACGCAGATACGCAGTATTTT.

This clonotype was seen many times. The J gene is TRBJ1-5, the V gene TRBV7-2; D not resolved. V was pared by 5 bases and J by 3 bases, with 11 bases between. CDR3 size: 14 residues. Germline V gene sequence: CDR1 SGHTA, CDR2 FQGNSA. Here the CDR3 reads CASSLGTDNQPQHF. CDR3 nucleotides: TGTGCCAGCAGCCTGGGCACGGACAATCAGCCCCAGCATTTT. Full variable domain (missing parts from reference TRBV7-2 and TRBJ1-5): GAGVSQSPSNKVTEKGKDVELRCDPISGHTALYWYRQSLGQGLEFLIYFQGNSAPDKSGLPSDRFSAERTGGSVSTLTIQRTQQEDSAVYLCASSLGTDNQPQHFGDGTRLSIL.

As to this clonotype: This is likely a read error, given that the CDR3 carries no conserved phenylalanine or tryptophan at its end. The DNA of the CDR3 is TGTGCCAGCAGTTCAACGGGACTAGACCAAGAGACCCAGTACTAC. It yields the protein CASSSTGLDQETQYY. The genes are TRBV7-6 and TRBJ2-5, with 8 bases identical to TRBD2. The germline V gene has CDR1 SGHVS and CDR2 FNYEAQ. The CDR3 has 15 amino acids. J was trimmed by 0 bases and V by 6 bases; bases with no gene match: 6.

The rearrangement links TRBV19 to TRBJ1-5; D is perhaps TRBD1 (5 bases). CDR1 and CDR2 from the germline V gene are LNHDA and SQIVND (reference sequence). V lost 1 base and J lost 4, with 11 bases in between. This CDR3 region has 15 residues. The CDR3 DNA is TGTGCCAGTAGTATAGTTGGGGGAACGAATCAGCCCCAGCATTTT. Amino acids: CASSIVGGTNQPQHF.

This clonotype appeared a few times. This may come from a read error, since a much larger clone is one base off. The V gene is TRBV7-9, the J gene TRBJ1-1; perhaps TRBD1 as D (5 bases). CDR3 size: 12 residues. From germline, CDR1 is SEHNR and CDR2 FQNEAQ (reference sequence). The CDR3 sequence: CASSSRGTEVFF. CDR3 nucleotide sequence: TGTGCCAGCAGCTCGCGGGGCACTGAAGTTTTCTTT.

On this clonotype: One end of the junction is discordant with germline, which a read error may explain. CDR3 sequence: CASSLYAAGYRDQETQCF. The CDR3 coding sequence is TGTGCCAGCAGCTTGTATGCAGCGGGGTACCGAGACCAAGAGACCCAGTGCTTC. The chain employs TRBV5-6 and TRBJ2-5; 7 bases agree with TRBD2. The CDR3 extends over 18 amino acids. Per the germline V gene, CDR1 is SGHDT and CDR2 is YYEEEE.

This clonotype has a count of ten or more. The rearrangement joins TRBV20-1 to TRBJ1-4; 9 nucleotides align to TRBD1. The CDR3 runs to 15 residues. The junction had 8 bases not matched to a gene; V was cut back by 3 bases and J by 6 bases. The germline gives CDR1 DFQATT, CDR2 SNEGSKA (reference sequence). This chain's CDR3 is CSARHPGQGDEKLFF. CDR3 bases: TGCAGTGCTAGGCACCCGGGACAGGGAGATGAAAAACTGTTTTTT.